This T cell receptor beta chain was sequenced for a study of blood T cell repertoires in COVID-19. The overall study: Samples came from the United States, Italy and Spain, spanning acute and convalescent COVID-19. T cells, B-cell-depleted T cells, or PBMCs supplied cDNA or gDNA.

The CDR3 loop spans 13 amino acids. Trimming stripped 2 bases from V and 1 base from J, with 6 bases between. The V gene's germline CDR1 is SGDLS and CDR2 YYNGEE. Source study methods: Scientists estimated how many nucleated cells there were by amplifying reference gene primers. This table comes from immunoSEQ multiplex PCR, and its TCRdb copy is limited to in-frame clones, with some not included. The DNA gave D and trimming, while V, J and clone size come from that table. The sample consists of over 100,000 clones, 79% of them appearing once. This clone was counted between two and nine times. The receptor comes from an elderly woman with acute or convalescent COVID-19. V and J are TRBV9 and TRBJ1-1; D call uncertain. Sequences were obtained from peripheral blood. The CDR3 sequence: CASSVAQNTEAFF. CDR3 coding DNA: TGTGCCAGCAGCGTGGCACAGAACACTGAAGCTTTCTTT.